The clone carrying this TCR beta chain was counted only a few times. Its cognate antigen is unknown. The library was built from about 400 ng RNA with molecular barcoded adaptors for alpha/delta and beta/gamma chains. Using its own MiXCR run on the reads, TCRdb lists one record per CDR3 protein. The sample carries approximately 150,000 distinct CDR3 sequences, less than 15% recorded once. Germline CDR1 and CDR2: SGHRS and YFSETQ. The CDR3 length is 14 residues. V lost 2 bases, J lost 2 bases, and 9 bases lay in between. This entry comes from a study of read filtering for tumor transcriptome and immune sequencing. Regarding the study as a whole: The sorted CD138-negative fraction was a mixed bone marrow immune population, not purified T cells.

The sample was a population of CD138-negative cells sorted from bone marrow. The chain couples TRBV5-1 to TRBJ2-3; D not certain. This TCR derives from a donor at least 40 years old with multiple myeloma. The CDR3 reads CASSFRQTTDTQYF. The CDR3 coding sequence is TGCGCCAGCAGCTTCCGGCAGACCACAGATACGCAGTATTTT.